A selection of T cell receptor beta chains follows, all from one sample in a study of cytomegalovirus exposure and HLA in healthy donors. Repertoires were generated with immunoSEQ multiplex PCR, while TCRdb's copy carries only in-frame clones and drops some. The table has 130,000 to 150,000 clones, roughly 72% seen once. Input material: PBMCs. These receptors were collected from a man in his forties in good health and CMV-seronegative. Each CDR3 is given with its conserved first and last residue. A D gene is named only where the DNA matches it firmly. Clone sizes are given selectively: once, few, many, or a class where the clone is expanded.

v_gene	abundance	j_gene	d_gene	CDR3aa	CDR3nt
TRBV19	-	TRBJ1-1	TRBD1	CASSTGTGAADTEAFF	TGTGCCAGTAGTACAGGGACAGGGGCCGCGGATACTGAAGCTTTCTTT
TRBV6-6	-	TRBJ1-5	TRBD1	CASSARTGLPQHF	TGTGCCAGCAGTGCTCGGACAGGGCTGCCCCAGCATTTT
TRBV5-1	-	TRBJ2-7	TRBD2	CASSKQRGGSYEQYF	TGCGCCAGCAGCAAGCAGCGGGGGGGTTCCTACGAGCAGTACTTC
TRBV9	few	TRBJ2-5	TRBD2	CASSYSGEKQETQYF	TGTGCCAGCAGCTATAGCGGGGAAAAACAAGAGACCCAGTACTTC
TRBV6-5	-	TRBJ2-7	TRBD2	CASSAYSGSSYEQYF	TGTGCCAGCAGTGCCTATAGCGGGAGCTCCTACGAGCAGTACTTC
TRBV19	-	TRBJ1-1	-	CASVGGIATEAFF	TGTGCCAGTGTTGGCGGAATAGCCACTGAAGCTTTCTTT
TRBV9	few	TRBJ2-5	-	CASSVAGIETQYF	TGTGCCAGCAGCGTTGCAGGGATTGAGACCCAGTACTTC
TRBV19	-	TRBJ1-6	-	CASSITARVDSPLHF	TGTGCCAGTAGTATAACGGCCAGGGTGGATTCACCCCTCCACTTT
TRBV10-3	-	TRBJ1-1	-	CAAKTGGSNTEAFF	TGTGCCGCGAAAACGGGAGGATCGAACACTGAAGCTTTCTTT
TRBV10-2	-	TRBJ2-7	-	CASSESVLAWEQYF	TGCGCCAGCAGTGAGTCGGTACTAGCATGGGAGCAGTACTTC
TRBV5-8	-	TRBJ2-2	-	CASSQDLGGRLGELFF	TGTGCCAGCAGCCAAGACCTCGGGGGTCGACTCGGGGAGCTGTTTTTT
TRBV5-4	-	TRBJ2-5	TRBD1	CASSASRGLQETQYF	TGTGCCAGCAGCGCAAGCAGGGGGCTGCAAGAGACCCAGTACTTC
TRBV9	few	TRBJ2-7	-	CASSVAPTGGPISYEQYF	TGTGCCAGCAGCGTAGCTCCCACCGGGGGACCGATCTCCTACGAGCAGTACTTC
TRBV18	-	TRBJ1-1	-	CASSADTLNTEAFF	TGTGCCAGCTCAGCCGACACTCTGAACACTGAAGCTTTCTTT
TRBV6-1	-	TRBJ1-3	-	CASSGESRNTIYF	TGTGCCAGCAGTGGGGAGTCTAGAAACACCATATATTTT
TRBV28	few	TRBJ2-4	-	CASAEIDRDIQYF	TGTGCCAGCGCCGAGATCGATCGGGACATTCAGTACTTC
TRBV2	-	TRBJ1-1	-	CASSVIEGNTEAFF	TGTGCCAGCAGTGTCATTGAGGGGAACACTGAAGCTTTCTTT
TRBV6-5	-	TRBJ2-1	TRBD2	CASSYSGGSSYNEQFF	TGTGCCAGCAGTTACTCCGGCGGGAGCTCCTACAATGAGCAGTTCTTC
TRBV5-1	once	TRBJ2-3	-	CASSLAGHQSSTDTQYF	TGCGCCAGCAGCTTGGCAGGACACCAGTCTAGCACAGATACGCAGTATTTT
TRBV5-1	-	TRBJ1-2	-	CASSALLRNYGYTF	TGCGCCAGCAGCGCCCTACTACGGAACTATGGCTACACCTTC
TRBV5-1	once	TRBJ2-7	-	CASSNRDKYEQYF	TGCGCCAGCAGCAACCGGGACAAGTACGAGCAGTACTTC
TRBV5-1	-	TRBJ2-7	TRBD1	CASSPGTVEQYF	TGCGCCAGCAGCCCTGGGACAGTAGAGCAGTACTTC
TRBV29-1	-	TRBJ2-1	TRBD2	CSGRLADLYNEQFF	TGCAGCGGGCGGCTAGCGGACCTCTACAATGAGCAGTTCTTC
TRBV7-9	-	TRBJ1-2	-	CASSPPYHINGYTF	TGTGCCAGCAGCCCACCGTATCACATCAATGGCTACACCTTC
TRBV5-4	-	TRBJ1-5	TRBD1	CASSLDRDQPQHF	TGTGCCAGCAGCTTAGACAGGGATCAGCCCCAGCATTTT
TRBV6-6	-	TRBJ2-1	-	CASSLSGRYNEQFF	TGTGCCAGCAGTCTGTCAGGGCGTTACAATGAGCAGTTCTTC
TRBV5-4	-	TRBJ1-3	-	CASSPKSEVSGNTIYF	TGTGCCAGCAGCCCAAAGTCGGAGGTCTCTGGAAACACCATATATTTT
TRBV5-8	-	TRBJ1-1	-	CASSLYRSNTEAFF	TGTGCCAGCAGCTTGTACAGGTCGAACACTGAAGCTTTCTTT
TRBV5-4	-	TRBJ2-4	-	CASSLWGGPGIQYF	TGTGCCAGCAGCTTGTGGGGGGGCCCAGGCATTCAGTACTTC
TRBV6-5	-	TRBJ1-1	-	CASSYSLGVGSTEAFF	TGTGCCAGCAGTTACTCGCTCGGGGTGGGGAGCACTGAAGCTTTCTTT
TRBV9	once	TRBJ1-2	-	CASSRGGKGHGYTF	TGTGCCAGCAGTCGTGGGGGCAAGGGACATGGCTACACCTTC
TRBV7-2	-	TRBJ2-7	TRBD2	CASSLEGREGYEQYF	TGTGCCAGCAGCTTAGAGGGGCGGGAGGGGTACGAGCAGTACTTC
TRBV15	-	TRBJ2-5	TRBD2	CATSRATSGIQETQYF	TGTGCCACCAGCAGGGCGACTAGCGGGATCCAAGAGACCCAGTACTTC
TRBV7-2	few	TRBJ1-2	TRBD1	CASSPGGRDRVSGYTF	TGTGCCAGCAGCCCCGGAGGGCGGGACAGGGTTAGTGGCTACACCTTC
TRBV7-9	-	TRBJ1-2	-	CASSSGLYGYTF	TGTGCCAGCAGCTCAGGACTCTATGGCTACACCTTC
TRBV9	-	TRBJ2-1	TRBD1	CASSIPGGNEQFF	TGTGCCAGCAGCATCCCAGGGGGCAATGAGCAGTTCTTC
TRBV5-1	-	TRBJ1-4	-	CASSSATGRGEKLFF	TGCGCCAGCAGCTCCGCGACGGGCCGAGGGGAAAAACTGTTTTTT
TRBV4-3	-	TRBJ1-2	TRBD1	CASSQEVRGAGYTF	TGCGCCAGCAGCCAAGAAGTCAGGGGGGCTGGCTACACCTTC
TRBV5-1	-	TRBJ2-2	-	CASSWGDDLNTGELFF	TGCGCCAGCAGCTGGGGAGATGACTTGAACACCGGGGAGCTGTTTTTT
TRBV7-8	-	TRBJ1-5	TRBD1	CASSGWTGGLGNQPQNF	TGTGCCAGCAGCGGATGGACAGGGGGTTTGGGCAATCAGCCCCAGAATTTT
TRBV9	-	TRBJ1-1	-	CASSVDTGNTEAFF	TGTGCCAGCAGCGTAGATACGGGGAACACTGAAGCTTTCTTT
TRBV10-3	-	TRBJ1-2	TRBD1	CAISEAADRDYYGYTF	TGTGCCATCAGTGAGGCGGCGGACAGGGACTACTATGGCTACACCTTC
TRBV11-2	few	TRBJ1-2	-	CASSLGWTDLHGGYTF	TGTGCCAGCAGCCTCGGTTGGACAGATTTACACGGTGGCTACACCTTC
TRBV7-2	-	TRBJ2-3	TRBD1	CASSLDRDLDTQYF	TGTGCCAGCAGCCTCGACAGGGATTTAGATACGCAGTATTTT
TRBV28	few	TRBJ2-1	TRBD2	CASSFGTSSSSYNEQFF	TGTGCCAGCAGTTTTGGGACTAGCTCTTCCTCCTACAATGAGCAGTTCTTC
TRBV2	-	TRBJ1-1	-	CASSESGIGEAFF	TGTGCCAGCAGTGAATCAGGGATTGGTGAAGCTTTCTTT
TRBV6-1	few	TRBJ2-3	-	CASGGASRHTDTQYF	TGTGCCAGCGGGGGGGCTTCCCGTCACACAGATACGCAGTATTTT
TRBV7-3	few	TRBJ1-1	-	CASSLSDEGTEAFF	TGTGCCAGCAGCTTATCGGACGAGGGCACTGAAGCTTTCTTT
TRBV2	-	TRBJ2-7	TRBD1	CASSARQGRSAEQYF	TGTGCCAGCAGTGCTCGACAGGGACGGTCTGCCGAGCAGTACTTC
TRBV4-1	-	TRBJ1-4	-	CASSREGANEKLFF	TGCGCCAGCAGCCGCGAGGGGGCTAATGAAAAACTGTTTTTT
TRBV5-1	-	TRBJ2-4	-	CASSLAGEIAKNIQYF	TGCGCCAGCAGCTTGGCAGGGGAGATAGCCAAAAACATTCAGTACTTC
TRBV29-1	-	TRBJ1-1	TRBD1	CSVAYIRDRGLMNTEAFF	TGCAGCGTTGCTTATATTAGGGACAGGGGGCTGATGAACACTGAAGCTTTCTTT
TRBV6-6	-	TRBJ1-2	-	CASSYSEGWGHGYTF	TGTGCCAGCAGTTACTCAGAGGGGTGGGGGCATGGCTACACCTTC
TRBV5-1	-	TRBJ2-7	-	CASSLDGEISYEQYF	TGCGCCAGCAGCTTGGATGGAGAAATCTCCTACGAGCAGTACTTC
TRBV5-5	-	TRBJ2-1	-	CASIGINFGNEQFF	TGTGCCAGCATCGGGATCAATTTTGGAAATGAGCAGTTCTTC